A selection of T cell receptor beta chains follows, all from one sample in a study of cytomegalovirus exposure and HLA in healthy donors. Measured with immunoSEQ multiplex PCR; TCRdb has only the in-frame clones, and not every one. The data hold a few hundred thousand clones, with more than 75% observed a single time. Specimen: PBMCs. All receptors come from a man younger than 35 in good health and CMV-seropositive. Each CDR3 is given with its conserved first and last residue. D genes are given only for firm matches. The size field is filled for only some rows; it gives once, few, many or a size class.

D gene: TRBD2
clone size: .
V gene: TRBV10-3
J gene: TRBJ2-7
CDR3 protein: CAISLAGRYEQYF

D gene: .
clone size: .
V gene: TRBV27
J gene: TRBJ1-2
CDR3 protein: CASSSHGVGGYTF

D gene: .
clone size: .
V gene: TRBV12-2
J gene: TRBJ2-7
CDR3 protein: CASRLAVSMLGYEQYF

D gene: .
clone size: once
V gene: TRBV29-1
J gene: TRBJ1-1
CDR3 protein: CSVAWRTEAFF

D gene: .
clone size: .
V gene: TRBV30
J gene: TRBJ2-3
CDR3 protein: CAWSFGGTQYF

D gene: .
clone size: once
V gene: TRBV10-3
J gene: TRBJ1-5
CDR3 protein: CAISGVAGQPQHF

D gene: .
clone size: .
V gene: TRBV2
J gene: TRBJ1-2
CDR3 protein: CASLERGNYGYTF

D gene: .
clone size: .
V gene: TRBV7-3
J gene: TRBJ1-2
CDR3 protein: CASSSTGLVGYTF

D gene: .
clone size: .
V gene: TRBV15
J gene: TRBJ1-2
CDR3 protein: CATSREVGQSYGYTF

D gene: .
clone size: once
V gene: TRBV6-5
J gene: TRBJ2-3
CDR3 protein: CASSSRDRSTDTQYF

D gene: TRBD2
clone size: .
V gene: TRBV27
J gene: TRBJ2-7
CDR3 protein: CASSLLAGGSPYEQYF

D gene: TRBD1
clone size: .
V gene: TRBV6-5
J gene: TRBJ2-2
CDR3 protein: CASSLGTGRAGELFF

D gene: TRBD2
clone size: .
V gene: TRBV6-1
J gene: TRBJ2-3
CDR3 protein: CASRPGLAGTDTQYF

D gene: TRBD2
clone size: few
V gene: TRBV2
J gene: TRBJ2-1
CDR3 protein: CASSGGLAGYNEQFF

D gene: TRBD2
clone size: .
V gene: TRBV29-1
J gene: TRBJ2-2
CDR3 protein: CSVLGGDYPSGELFF

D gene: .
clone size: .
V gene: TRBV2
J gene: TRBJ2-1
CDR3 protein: CASRGTGTEQFF

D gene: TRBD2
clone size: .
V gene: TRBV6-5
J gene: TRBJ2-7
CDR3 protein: CASRVSGNALEEQYF

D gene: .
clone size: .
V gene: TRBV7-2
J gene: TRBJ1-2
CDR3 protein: CASSTGPNYGYTF

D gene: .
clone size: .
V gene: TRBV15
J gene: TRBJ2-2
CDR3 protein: CATSQTFTGELFF

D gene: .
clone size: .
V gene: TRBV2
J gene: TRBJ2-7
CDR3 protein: CASSEGGLQSSYEQYF

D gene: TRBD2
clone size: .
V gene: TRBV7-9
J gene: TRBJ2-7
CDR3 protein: CASSQRDLGEQYF

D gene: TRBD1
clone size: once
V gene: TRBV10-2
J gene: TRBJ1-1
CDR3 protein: CASSPTGGSTEAFF